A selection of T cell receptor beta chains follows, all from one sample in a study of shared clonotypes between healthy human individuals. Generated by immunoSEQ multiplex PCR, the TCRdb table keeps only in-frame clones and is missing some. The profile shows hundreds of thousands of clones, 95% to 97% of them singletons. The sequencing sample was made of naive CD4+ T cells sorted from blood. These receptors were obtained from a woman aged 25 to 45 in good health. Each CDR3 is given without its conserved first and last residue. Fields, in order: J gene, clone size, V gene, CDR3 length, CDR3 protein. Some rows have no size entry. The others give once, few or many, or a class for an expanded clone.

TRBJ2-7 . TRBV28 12 ASSLSWPSGEQY
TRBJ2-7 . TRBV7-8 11 ASSLELSYEQY
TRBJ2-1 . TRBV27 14 ASRPGGSGNYNEQF
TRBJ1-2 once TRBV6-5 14 ASSYTSGTGVYGYT
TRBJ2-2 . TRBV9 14 ASSVAPGEPTGELF
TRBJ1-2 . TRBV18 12 ASSPGQPNYGYT
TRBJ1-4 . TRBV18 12 ASSPDATNEKLF
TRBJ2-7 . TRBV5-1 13 ASSLTSGSYFEQY
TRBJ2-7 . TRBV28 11 ASSFGQFGEQY
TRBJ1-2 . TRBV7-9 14 ASSNPGGLLNYGYT
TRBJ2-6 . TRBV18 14 ASSPRDSSGANVLT
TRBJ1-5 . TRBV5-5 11 ASSADSNQPQH
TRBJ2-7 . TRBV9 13 ASSVGLAETYEQY
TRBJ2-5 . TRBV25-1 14 ASSEYLGKVGETQY
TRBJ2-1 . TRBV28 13 ASSLRKNGIHEQF
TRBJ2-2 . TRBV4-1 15 ASSQGLLSGLPGELF
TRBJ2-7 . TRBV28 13 ASAKAGGPNYEQY
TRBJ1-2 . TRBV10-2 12 ASSESKESGGYT
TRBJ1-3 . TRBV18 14 ASSPFDPAGGNTIY
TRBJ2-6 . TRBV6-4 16 ASSDSSAFSSGANVLT
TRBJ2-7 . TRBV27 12 ASSLPGGPHEQY
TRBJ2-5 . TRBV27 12 ASSARDHQETQY
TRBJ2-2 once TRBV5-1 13 ASSLLASYTGELF
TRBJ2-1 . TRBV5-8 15 ASSLKPDRSSYNEQF
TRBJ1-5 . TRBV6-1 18 ASSEQKTGGRLWSNQPQH
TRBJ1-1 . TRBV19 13 ASSIERGAATEAF
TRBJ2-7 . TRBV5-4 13 ASSKGLAAPSQQY
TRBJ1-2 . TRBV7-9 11 ASSPGAGYGYT
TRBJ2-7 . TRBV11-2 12 ASREIWGTYEQY
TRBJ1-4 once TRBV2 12 ASFRGLEGEKLF
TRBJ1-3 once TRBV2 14 ASRIDRSYSGNTIY
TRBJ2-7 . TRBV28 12 ASSLAGQRYEQY
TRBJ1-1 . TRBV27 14 ASRSSGTSMNTEAF
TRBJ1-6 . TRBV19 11 ASSIGRNSPLH
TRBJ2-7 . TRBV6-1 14 ASSETPGGSSYEQY
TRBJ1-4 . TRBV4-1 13 ASSRPGGTNEKLF
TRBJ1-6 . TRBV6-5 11 ASTTDRGSPLH
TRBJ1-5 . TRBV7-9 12 ASSLEGGNQPQH
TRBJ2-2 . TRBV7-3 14 ASSRFPGGNTGELF
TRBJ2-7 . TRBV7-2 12 ASSPGQLSYEQY
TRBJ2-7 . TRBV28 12 ASLSPRAPYEQY
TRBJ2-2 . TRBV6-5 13 ASSYDRGHTGELF